The present T cell receptor beta chain was sequenced within a study of T cell responses to AZD1222 COVID-19 vaccine. Method: immunoSEQ multiplex PCR; TCRdb's copy keeps in-frame clones and lacks some. In the table there are about 120,000 clones, approximately 90% of which are singletons. This receptor was identified in an adult who received the AZD1222 COVID-19 vaccine. The specimen comprised peripheral blood, sampled 28 days after the second AZD1222 dose.

The CDR3 sequence: CASSYKFEQFF. Here the CDR3 DNA reads TGTGCCAGCAGTTACAAATTTGAGCAGTTCTTC. V is TRBV12-3 or TRBV12-4 and J is TRBJ2-1; D not resolved. The CDR3 runs 11 residues. The germline V and J ends were trimmed by 4 bases and 9 bases, with 7 bases remaining between them.